These T cell receptor beta chains were read from a single sample in a study of beta chain features in type 1 diabetes. Libraries were prepared by immunoSEQ multiplex PCR; TCRdb keeps only in-frame clonotypes and omits some of them. In the table there are 680,000 or so clones, under 15% of which are singletons. Sequenced: naive CD4+ T cells from blood. These receptors came from a man aged 18 to 29 with type 1 diabetes. Each CDR3 is given with its conserved first and last residue. Each record gives: D gene, J gene, clone size, CDR3 length, V gene, CDR3 DNA, CDR3 protein. A D gene is named only where the DNA matches it firmly. Size tells how often a clone was seen (once, few, many) or the class of an expanded clone, and some rows leave it out.

>-|TRBJ1-2|-|15|TRBV5-1
TGCGCCAGCAGCTTGGAAGGCGGATGGACCTATGGCTACACCTTC
CASSLEGGWTYGYTF
>TRBD2|TRBJ2-1|-|13|TRBV30
TGTGCCTATAGCGGGGGGGCGATCCCTGAGCAGTTCTTC
CAYSGGAIPEQFF
>-|TRBJ1-6|-|15|TRBV14
TGTGCCAGCAGCCAACAGGGGACTGGGGGATCACCCCTCCACTTT
CASSQQGTGGSPLHF
>-|TRBJ2-2|-|15|TRBV5-1
TGCGCCAGCAGCTCGTGGGCCCTAAACACCGGGGAGCTGTTTTTT
CASSSWALNTGELFF
>TRBD1|TRBJ1-1|few|16|TRBV18
TGTGCCAGCTCCATAAGGGACAGGGCAGAAAGTACTGAAGCTTTCTTT
CASSIRDRAESTEAFF
>-|TRBJ1-2|few|13|TRBV29-1
TGCAGCGGCCAGACAGCAGGTCACTATGGCTACACCTTC
CSGQTAGHYGYTF
>-|TRBJ2-1|many|12|TRBV7-9
TGTGCCACCTCGGAGGGTGGCTATGAGCAGTTCTTC
CATSEGGYEQFF
>-|TRBJ1-4|-|13|TRBV25-1
TGTGCCAGCAGTTTACCGACAGGTGAAAAACTGTTTTTT
CASSLPTGEKLFF
>-|TRBJ1-1|-|13|TRBV7-9
TGTGCCAGCAGCCCCATGGCGGACACTGAAGCTTTCTTT
CASSPMADTEAFF
>-|TRBJ1-1|-|14|TRBV7-3
TGTGCCAGCAGCTTATCAGGGATGAACACTGAAGCTTTCTTT
CASSLSGMNTEAFF
>-|TRBJ2-5|-|15|TRBV30
TGTGCCTGGAGTGTAGGAGGGCAGGGAATGGAGACCCAGTACTTC
CAWSVGGQGMETQYF
>TRBD1|TRBJ1-2|-|15|TRBV19
TGTGCCAGTAGTCCATCTAGGGACAGACACTATGGCTACACCTTC
CASSPSRDRHYGYTF
>-|TRBJ1-6|few|16|TRBV2
TGTGCCAGCAGCCGACTAATTGGAGGAAGTAATTCACCCCTCCACTTT
CASSRLIGGSNSPLHF
>TRBD1|TRBJ1-5|-|15|TRBV30
TGTGCCTGGAGGACAGGGGGCGATAGCAATCAGCCCCAGCATTTT
CAWRTGGDSNQPQHF
>-|TRBJ2-7|few|13|TRBV2
TGTGCCAGCAGTTCCCCTGTCGGGCCCGAGCAGTACTTC
CASSSPVGPEQYF
>-|TRBJ1-5|-|13|TRBV30
TGTGCCTGGAGTGTACGGGGGGATCAGCCCCAGCATTTT
CAWSVRGDQPQHF
>-|TRBJ2-7|-|15|TRBV5-8
TGTGCCAGCCGACTTCTCCGGGACGCCTCCTACGAGCAGTACTTC
CASRLLRDASYEQYF
>-|TRBJ1-6|few|12|TRBV5-6
TGTGCCAGCAGCCGAGAGGGGTCACCCCTCCACTTT
CASSREGSPLHF
>-|TRBJ1-2|few|15|TRBV19
TGTGCCAGTAGGCCGCTATTGGGAGATTGGTATGGCTACACCTTC
CASRPLLGDWYGYTF
>-|TRBJ1-1|-|13|TRBV7-2
TGTGCCAGCAGCTTAGAACAGCTAACTGAAGCTTTCTTT
CASSLEQLTEAFF
>-|TRBJ1-1|-|14|TRBV18
TGTGCCAGCACCACGACCCAGGGAGACACTGAAGCTTTCTTT
CASTTTQGDTEAFF
>-|TRBJ2-3|few|15|TRBV18
TGTGCCAGCTCGGCCACAGGGATGGGCACAGATACGCAGTATTTT
CASSATGMGTDTQYF
>-|TRBJ2-1|-|14|TRBV9
TGTGCCAGCAGCGTAGGAGCTAGCTACAATGAGCAGTTCTTC
CASSVGASYNEQFF
>-|TRBJ1-6|-|16|TRBV9
TGTGCCAGCAGCGCTGAGGGGGGACCTCTCTATTCACCCCTCCACTTT
CASSAEGGPLYSPLHF
>-|TRBJ1-2|-|13|TRBV5-1
TGCGCCAGCAGCTCAGGGATAGTTGGTGGCTACACCTTC
CASSSGIVGGYTF
>-|TRBJ2-7|-|12|TRBV28
TGTGCCAGCAGTCCACTCCTCTACGAGCAGTACTTC
CASSPLLYEQYF
>-|TRBJ1-1|-|15|TRBV5-6
TGTGCCAGCAGCTGGATCGTGTCGGAAAACACTGAAGCTTTCTTT
CASSWIVSENTEAFF
>-|TRBJ1-2|few|16|TRBV7-9
TGTGCCAGCAGCCCCCCCCGGGCAGAGGCCCACTATGGCTACACCTTC
CASSPPRAEAHYGYTF
>TRBD2|TRBJ2-7|-|15|TRBV4-1
TGCGCCAGCAGCCATGGGACTAGCGGAACCTACGAGCAGTACTTC
CASSHGTSGTYEQYF
>-|TRBJ1-1|-|13|TRBV10-3
TGTGCCATCAGTGCGGACACGTTCGCTGAAGCTTTCTTT
CAISADTFAEAFF
>-|TRBJ1-4|few|13|TRBV7-9
TGTGCCAGCAGCCGAACCCCCACGGGAGAACTGTTTTTT
CASSRTPTGELFF
>-|TRBJ2-5|few|15|TRBV23-1
TGCGCCAGCAGTCAATCGAGAAGACCCCGAGAGACCCAGTACTTC
CASSQSRRPRETQYF
>TRBD1|TRBJ1-4|few|12|TRBV29-1
TGCAGCGTCCGGGACAGAGGTGAAAAACTGTTTTTT
CSVRDRGEKLFF